This T cell receptor beta chain was sequenced for a study of shared clonotypes between healthy human individuals. Background on the study: Donors had three CD4 naive, three CD4 memory, two CD8 naive and one CD8 memory plate apiece. Notes on the study in general: It was expected that sequencing depth would affect clonotype sharing among donors.

As for this clone: Its antigen is currently unknown.

As defined, naive CD8 cells were CD45RO-negative and positively selected for CCR7, with terminally differentiated effector memory CD45RA+ cells excluded. Sequencing was performed with immunoSEQ multiplex PCR; in TCRdb, only in-frame clones are kept and a portion is missing. The table shows 2 million to 2.5 million clones, with 93% occurring only once. CDR3 length: 14 residues. CDR1 and CDR2 from the germline V gene are SGHRS and YFSETQ. V was trimmed by 4 bases and J by 2 bases, leaving 12 bases between them. The source is a man in his late teens or twenties in good health. Some clones in this sample may be carry-over from other donors' samples. The chain has TRBV5-1 and TRBJ1-2; D might be TRBD1 (6 bases). Sequenced material: naive CD8+ T cells from PBMCs. The CDR3: CASSRSGTNYGYTF. The CDR3 DNA reads as TGCGCCAGCAGCCGGAGCGGGACAAACTATGGCTACACCTTC.